Presented here are 8 T cell receptor beta chains from one specimen sequenced in a study of T cell responses to AZD1222 COVID-19 vaccine. Assay: immunoSEQ multiplex PCR; the TCRdb copy retains only in-frame clones and omits some. The profile shows roughly 78,000 clones, around four fifths of them singletons. Sequenced here: peripheral blood, sampled on day 0 of AZD1222 vaccination. The receptors were sampled from an adult in good health.

V usage is TRBV7-6 and J usage is TRBJ2-7; 9 nucleotides line up with TRBD2. The junction had 20 bases not matched to a gene; V was cut back by 2 bases and J by 0 bases. Germline loops: CDR1 SGHVS, CDR2 FNYEAQ. This CDR3 contains 21 residues. CDR3 bases: TGTGCCAGCAGCTTAAGCCGGGCGGGGGGGCTTATTACTAGCGGCTCCTACGAGCAGTACTTC. This encodes CASSLSRAGGLITSGSYEQYF.

The V call is TRBV5-1, the J call TRBJ1-5, with a possible D match to TRBD1 (5 bases). The CDR3 consists of 16 residues. Trimming took off 1 base at V and 0 bases at J, with 11 bases between the two ends. Germline-derived CDR1 and CDR2 are SGHRS and YFSETQ. CDR3 bases: TGCGCCAGCAGCTTGTGTGTGACAGTTAGCAATCAGCCCCAGCATTTT. Translated, it gives CASSLCVTVSNQPQHF.

The V gene is TRBV4-3, the J gene TRBJ2-3; 7 bases are a match to TRBD2. The CDR3 has 14 amino acids. The V and J ends lost 0 bases and 6 bases, in that order; junction bases with no gene match: 3. Germline V gene data show CDR1 as LGHNA and CDR2 as YSLEER. Here the CDR3 DNA reads TGCGCCAGCAGCCAAGAGGGGGGGATGGATACGCAGTATTTT. Translating it yields CASSQEGGMDTQYF.

This chain uses TRBV5-4 with TRBJ2-7; 9 bases are a match to TRBD1. This CDR3 has 13 amino acids. Germline assignment: CDR1 SGHNT and CDR2 YYREEE (reference sequence). With 3 bases clipped from V and 5 bases from J, the junction kept 3 bases outside the gene matches. The DNA for the CDR3 is TGTGCCAGCAGCTCCCGACAGGGGGACGAGCAGTACTTC. Translated: CASSSRQGDEQYF. Drawing the rest from reference TRBV5-4 and TRBJ2-7, the complete variable domain is ETGVTQSPTHLIKTRGQQVTLRCSSQSGHNTVSWYQQALGQGPQFIFQYYREEENGRGNFPPRFSGLQFPNYSSELNVNALELDDSALYLCASSSRQGDEQYFGPGTRLTVT.

The chain links TRBV7-2 to TRBJ1-5; D possibly corresponds to TRBD1 (6 bases). This CDR3 contains 14 residues. CDR1 and CDR2 (germline): SGHTA, FQGNSA. Trimming left V 5 bases short and J 3 bases short, with 11 bases between. CDR3 coding DNA: TGTGCCAGCAGCATCGGGACAACCAATCAGCCCCAGCATTTT. Its protein product is CASSIGTTNQPQHF.

V gene TRBV7-9 combines with J gene TRBJ1-3; 9 nucleotides line up with TRBD1. The ends lost 5 bases at V and 3 bases at J; junction bases unmatched: 5. Germline lookup yields CDR1 SEHNR and CDR2 FQNEAQ (reference sequence). The CDR3 length is 15 residues. CDR3 nucleotides: TGTGCCAGCAGCCCAGAGGGACAGGGTGGAAACACCATATATTTT. It translates to CASSPEGQGGNTIYF. The full variable domain, its missing parts supplied by reference TRBV7-9 and TRBJ1-3, is DTGVSQNPRHKITKRGQNVTFRCDPISEHNRLYWYRQTLGQGPEFLTYFQNEAQLEKSRLLSDRFSAERPKGSFSTLEIQRTEQGDSAMYLCASSPEGQGGNTIYFGEGSWLTVV.

The chain uses TRBV4-1 and TRBJ2-7; D gene uncertain. Looked up from germline, CDR1 is MGHRA and CDR2 is YSYEKL. The V end lost 1 base, the J end lost 1 base, and 8 bases lay between the germline ends. The CDR3 covers 14 residues. CDR3 sequence reads: CASSQVKGSYEQYF. The CDR3, as DNA: TGCGCCAGCAGCCAAGTCAAGGGTTCCTACGAGCAGTACTTC.

In DNA form, the CDR3 reads TGTGCCAGTAGTAAGAGAGCAGAGTTCGGCTACGAGCAGTACTTC. The encoded protein is CASSKRAEFGYEQYF. The V gene is TRBV19, the J gene TRBJ2-7; D remains ambiguous. V lost 4 bases and J lost 3, with 16 bases in between. The germline gives CDR1 LNHDA, CDR2 SQIVND (reference sequence). This CDR3 is built from 15 residues.